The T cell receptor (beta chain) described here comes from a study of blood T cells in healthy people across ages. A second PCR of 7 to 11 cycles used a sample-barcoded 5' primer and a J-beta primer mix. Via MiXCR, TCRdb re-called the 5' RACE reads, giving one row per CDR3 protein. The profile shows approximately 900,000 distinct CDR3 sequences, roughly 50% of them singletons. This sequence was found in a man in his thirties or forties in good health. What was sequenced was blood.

CDR3 in DNA: TGTGCCGGCGCTCGACAGGGGCCGGGGAATTCACCCCTCCACTTT. Residues: CAGARQGPGNSPLHF. The chain uses TRBV2 and TRBJ1-6, with 8 bases lining up with TRBD1. V gave up 11 bases and J gave up 7 bases; unmatched junction bases: 13. The germline V gene has CDR1 SNHLY and CDR2 FYNNEI. The CDR3 totals 15 residues.